This T cell receptor (beta chain) stems from a study of PD-1 blockade in classical Hodgkin lymphoma (dated by TCRdb to about 2020). At the level of the whole study: Nivolumab dosing was 3 mg/kg intravenously every 2 weeks, continuing until either disease progression or unacceptable toxicity. The study used TCR beta sequencing and CyTOF to define a peripheral blood immune signature of response to PD-1 blockade in classical Hodgkin lymphoma.

The research as a whole found: A significant rise by C4D1 was seen in CD4+ but not CD8+ TCR diversity (p=0.0027 vs p=0.16), with the rise being most apparent in complete responders (p=0.02). The study covered only a single clinical trial cohort, and the causes of the repertoire differences, possibly disease activity or prior therapy, were still not defined. Among trial patients, those achieving complete response had baseline diversity similar to that of newly diagnosed patients, while diversity was significantly lower in partial responders and progressors. Baseline TCR diversity was reported as lower in newly diagnosed patients than in healthy donors, and lower still in relapsed/refractory patients. Lower diversity was observed in patients in whom nivolumab was started less than 1 year after ASCT, and these patients were excluded from later analyses so that confounding by immune reconstitution would be avoided.

By sample share, this clone is medium-sized (0.01 to 0.1%). Its antigen remains undetermined. No quality values exist for individual bases; no much larger clone is one base distant. The time point label, read with the paper, signifies: cycle 2 day 1 (C2D1) of nivolumab. Every trial patient had relapsed following autologous stem cell transplantation, and prior brentuximab vedotin exposure was what differed among cohorts A, B and C. The trial cohort was composed of roughly 60 patients with relapsed/refractory classical Hodgkin lymphoma, for whom complete response, partial response or progressive disease was recorded as best overall response. Single-agent nivolumab was administered to trial patients in the multi-cohort phase II CheckMate 205 trial. Best overall response was determined by an independent review committee according to the 2007 International Working Group response criteria. Trial PBMCs were obtained immediately prior to nivolumab initiation (C1D1) and on therapy at cycle 2 day 1 and cycle 4 day 1. After peripheral blood was drawn into 8 mL Vacutainer Cell Preparation Tubes, PBMCs were isolated by centrifugation and then cryopreserved.

Between the V and J ends, shortened by 0 bases and 4 bases respectively, the junction contains 6 bases. The germline V gene provides CDR1 MNHEY and CDR2 SVGAGI. The CDR3 holds 13 amino acids from the cysteine to the phenylalanine. Kept here is only the CDR3 DNA, which spans 39 bases and is read in frame from base 1. Genomic DNA was extracted with the Qiagen DNeasy kit from unsorted PBMCs and from negatively selected CD4+ and CD8+ fractions. TCR beta CDR3 regions were subjected to amplification by immunoSEQ multiplex PCR with primers that anneal to V and J segments. Amplification bias was minimized using a synthetic immune receptor repertoire, and residual bias was removed computationally after sequencing. Regarding the original processing steps: Repertoire diversity was quantified as the Shannon entropy index using custom Python scripts. The unsorted, CD4+ and CD8+ repertoires were each analyzed separately, with the exception of combined analyses, where CD4+ and CD8+ sequences were merged in silico. A clone was considered expanded if an increase in frequency of at least 2-fold after treatment relative to C1D1 was found, and a pseudocount of 0.5 was applied to clones undetected at baseline. Singleton clones were defined as clones with 0 or 1 copy at C1D1, and non-singleton clones were defined as clones with 2 or more copies. Clones expanded in unsorted samples were labelled as CD4+, CD8+ or unknown by matching protein sequences in sorted samples from the same patient. Wilcoxon tests on paired samples were used to test changes in diversity from C1D1 to C4D1. This immuneACCESS table, as held by TCRdb, lists in-frame sequences with V and J called but not all clones. Of the missing ones, under half trace to an unresolved V gene in checked studies; the others have no known cause. The V and J calls and the clone size are those of that table, but D and trimming were determined from the DNA. In this sample the table shows 150,000 or so clones, approximately 81% of which occur a single time. The top ten constitute roughly 8.4% of the sample.

The chain links TRBV6-5 with TRBJ1-2, with the D gene uncertain. The clonotype was recovered from a human donor with classical Hodgkin lymphoma. The specimen comprised peripheral blood mononuclear cells (PBMCs), sampled before the second cycle of nivolumab. The CDR3 sequence is CASSYSVVYGYTF. The nucleotides are TGTGCCAGCAGTTACTCGGTTGTCTATGGCTACACCTTC.